Listed here are 4 T cell receptor beta chains from one sample, sequenced in a study of T cell clones after liver transplantation. Libraries were prepared by immunoSEQ multiplex PCR; TCRdb keeps only in-frame clonotypes and omits some of them. The table lists 12,000 to 15,000 clones, approximately 77% of them singletons. Sequenced here: CD8+ T cells from blood, sampled around 50 months after liver transplant. The receptors here all came from a human patient who received a liver transplant. Some T cells may arise from the graft donor.

This rearrangement joins TRBV19 to TRBJ1-5, with D perhaps matching TRBD1 (5 bases). The CDR3 length is 14 residues. The germline CDR1 and CDR2 sequences are LNHDA and SQIVND (reference sequence). The V end was cut by 2 bases, the J end by 7 bases, with 12 bases between. The DNA of the CDR3 is TGTGCCAGTAGTATACAGGGCGGTGAACAGCCCCAGCATTTT. The encoded protein is CASSIQGGEQPQHF.

V usage is TRBV4-2 and J usage is TRBJ2-7; possible D gene TRBD2, 6 bases. V lost 5 bases and J lost 4, with 6 bases in between. This CDR3 has 11 residues. Germline V gene data show CDR1 as LGHNA and CDR2 as YNFKEQ. The CDR3 DNA follows: TGTGCCAGCAGCGCGGGGTACGAGCAGTACTTC. It specifies CASSAGYEQYF.

The chain links TRBV6-1 to TRBJ2-3; TRBD2 might be the D (7 bases). The CDR3 runs to 15 residues. Trimming cost V 8 bases and J 4 bases, with 19 bases left between them. CDR1 and CDR2 from the germline V gene are MNHNS and SASEGT. In nucleotides, the CDR3 is TGTGCCAGCTCAGGGGCGGGGGCTGACCCAGATACGCAGTATTTT. Encoded protein: CASSGAGADPDTQYF.

In DNA form, the CDR3 reads TGTGCCAGCAGCCAAAATATAGTGCTAGGTTCCTACAATGAGCAGTTCTTC. Amino acid sequence: CASSQNIVLGSYNEQFF. This rearrangement joins TRBV14 to TRBJ2-1; D is ambiguous. The CDR3 loop spans 17 amino acids. CDR1 and CDR2 (germline): SGHDN, FVKESK. V was trimmed by 2 bases and J by 1 base, leaving 15 bases between them.